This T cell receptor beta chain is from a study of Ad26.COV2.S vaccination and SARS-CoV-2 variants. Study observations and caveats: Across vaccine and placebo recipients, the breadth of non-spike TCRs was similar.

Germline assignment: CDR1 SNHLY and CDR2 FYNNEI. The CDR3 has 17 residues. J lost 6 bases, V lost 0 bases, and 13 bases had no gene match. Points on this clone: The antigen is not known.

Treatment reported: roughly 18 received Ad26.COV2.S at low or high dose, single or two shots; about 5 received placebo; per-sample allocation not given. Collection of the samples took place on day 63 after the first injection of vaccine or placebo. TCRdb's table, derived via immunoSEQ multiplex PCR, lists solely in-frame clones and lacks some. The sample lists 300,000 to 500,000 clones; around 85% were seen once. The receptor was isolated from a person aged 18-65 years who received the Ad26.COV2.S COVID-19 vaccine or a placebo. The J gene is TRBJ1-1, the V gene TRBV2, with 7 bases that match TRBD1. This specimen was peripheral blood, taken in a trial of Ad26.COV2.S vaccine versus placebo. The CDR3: CASSEADTGESWAEAFF. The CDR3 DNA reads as TGTGCCAGCAGTGAAGCGGATACAGGGGAAAGTTGGGCTGAAGCTTTCTTT.